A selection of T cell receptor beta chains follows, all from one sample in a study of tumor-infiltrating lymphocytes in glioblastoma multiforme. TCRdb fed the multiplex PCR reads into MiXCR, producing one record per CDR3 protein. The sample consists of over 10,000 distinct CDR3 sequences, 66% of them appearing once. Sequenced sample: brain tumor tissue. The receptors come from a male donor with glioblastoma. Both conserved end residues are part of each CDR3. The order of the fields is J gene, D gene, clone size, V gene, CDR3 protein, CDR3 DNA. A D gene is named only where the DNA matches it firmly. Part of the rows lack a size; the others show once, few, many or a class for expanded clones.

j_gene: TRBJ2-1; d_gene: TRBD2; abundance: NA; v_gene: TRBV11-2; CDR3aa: CASSLYKREWDREQLF; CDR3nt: TGTGCCAGCAGCCTATATAAGCGGGAGTGGGACCGTGAGCAGCTCTTC
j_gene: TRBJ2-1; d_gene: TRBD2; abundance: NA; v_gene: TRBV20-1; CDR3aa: CSAPASGRAKAEQFF; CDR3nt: TGCAGTGCACCTGCTAGCGGGAGGGCCAAGGCTGAGCAGTTCTTC
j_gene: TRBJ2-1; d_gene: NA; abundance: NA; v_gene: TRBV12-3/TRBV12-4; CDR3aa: CASSPSNEQFF; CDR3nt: TGTGCCAGCAGTCCCTCCAATGAGCAGTTCTTC
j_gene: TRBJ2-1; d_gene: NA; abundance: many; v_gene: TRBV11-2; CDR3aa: CASSLAGTPNEQFF; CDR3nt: TGTGCCAGCAGCTTGGCGGGAACTCCCAATGAGCAGTTCTTC
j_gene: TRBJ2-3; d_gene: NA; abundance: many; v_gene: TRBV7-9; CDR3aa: CASSLPESSETDTQYF; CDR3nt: TGTGCCAGCAGCTTACCCGAATCGTCAGAGACAGATACGCAGTATTTT
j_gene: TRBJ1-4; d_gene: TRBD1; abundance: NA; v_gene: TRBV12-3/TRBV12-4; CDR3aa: CASSGGQGNEKLFF; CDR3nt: TGTGCCAGCAGTGGGGGACAGGGGAATGAAAAACTGTTTTTT
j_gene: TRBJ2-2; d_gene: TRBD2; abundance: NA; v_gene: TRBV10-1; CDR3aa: CASSEMASGRAGGLFF; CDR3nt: TGCGCCAGCAGTGAAATGGCAAGCGGGAGGGCGGGGGGGCTGTTTTTT
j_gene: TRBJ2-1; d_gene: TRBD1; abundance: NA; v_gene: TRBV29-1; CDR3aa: CSVEGDRDYNEQFF; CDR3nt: TGCAGCGTTGAAGGGGACAGGGACTACAATGAGCAGTTCTTC
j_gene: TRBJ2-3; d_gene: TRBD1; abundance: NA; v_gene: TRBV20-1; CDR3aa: CCARTDRERTDTQYF; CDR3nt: TGCTGTGCCAGGACCGACAGGGAGCGCACAGATACGCAGTATTTT
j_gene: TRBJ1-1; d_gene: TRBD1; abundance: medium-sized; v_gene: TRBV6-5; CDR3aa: CASSLTGTGAFF; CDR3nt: TGTGCCAGCAGTTTGACAGGGACGGGGGCTTTCTTT
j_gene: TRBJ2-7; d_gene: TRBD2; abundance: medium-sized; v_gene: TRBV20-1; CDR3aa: CSANLRTSGLPGQYF; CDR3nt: TGCAGTGCCAACCTTCGGACTAGCGGGCTCCCGGGGCAGTACTTC